A selection of T cell receptor beta chains follows, all from one sample in a study of cytomegalovirus exposure and HLA in healthy donors. TCRdb's copy holds only in-frame clones and misses some; the assay was immunoSEQ multiplex PCR. The sample has under 130,000 clones; about 83% are singletons. Sequencing was done on a sample of PBMCs. These receptor sequences come from a man younger than 35 in good health and CMV-seronegative. Both conserved end residues are part of each CDR3. A D gene is named only where the DNA matches it firmly. Expanded clones get a size class; other rows say once, few or many, or leave the size out.

>TRBV7-2|-|-|TRBJ1-5
CASSLSRVGQPQHF
TGTGCCAGCAGCTTGAGCAGGGTCGGGCAGCCCCAGCATTTT
>TRBV7-2|TRBD2|-|TRBJ2-1
CASSQVLAGGNEQFF
TGTGCCAGCAGCCAAGTTTTGGCGGGAGGCAATGAGCAGTTCTTC
>TRBV7-6|TRBD2|-|TRBJ2-1
CASSLAGTSGRAGEQFF
TGTGCCAGCAGCCTCGCCGGGACTAGCGGGAGGGCGGGTGAGCAGTTCTTC
>TRBV6-5|TRBD1|-|TRBJ2-7
CASTPGQGFIYEQYF
TGTGCCAGCACCCCGGGACAGGGCTTCATCTACGAGCAGTACTTC
>TRBV6-1|-|-|TRBJ2-5
CALTNLETQYF
TGTGCATTGACTAATTTGGAGACCCAGTACTTC
>TRBV2|-|once|TRBJ2-3
CASRPADTQYF
TGTGCCAGCAGGCCGGCAGATACGCAGTATTTT
>TRBV6-1|TRBD1|-|TRBJ2-7
CASSRDSAYEQYF
TGTGCCAGCAGCCGGGACAGTGCCTACGAGCAGTACTTC
>TRBV7-2|TRBD2|-|TRBJ2-1
CASSFSAGGLGEQFF
TGTGCCAGCAGCTTCTCTGCGGGAGGGCTGGGTGAGCAGTTCTTC
>TRBV7-9|TRBD1|once|TRBJ2-1
CASSLDRGSYNEQFF
TGTGCCAGCAGCTTAGACAGGGGCTCCTACAATGAGCAGTTCTTC
>TRBV2|-|-|TRBJ2-5
CASSEQFPQGQETQYF
TGTGCCAGCAGTGAACAATTCCCGCAGGGCCAAGAGACCCAGTACTTC
>TRBV9|TRBD2|-|TRBJ2-1
CASSVVGGSSYNEQFF
TGTGCCAGCAGCGTAGTAGGCGGGAGCTCCTACAATGAGCAGTTCTTC
>TRBV6-7|TRBD1|-|TRBJ2-5
CASRGGTGKHCQETQYF
TGTGCCAGCAGAGGCGGGACAGGGAAACACTGCCAAGAGACCCAGTACTTC
>TRBV9|TRBD1|-|TRBJ1-2
CASSVGGTAHNYGYTF
TGTGCCAGCAGCGTAGGTGGGACAGCCCACAACTATGGCTACACCTTC
>TRBV6-4|TRBD1|-|TRBJ1-2
CASSPESGGSGYGYTF
TGTGCCAGCAGCCCCGAGTCAGGGGGCTCCGGCTATGGCTACACCTTC
>TRBV4-3|-|few|TRBJ1-1
CASSQDNKNTEAFF
TGCGCCAGCAGCCAAGATAACAAGAACACTGAAGCTTTCTTT
>TRBV14|TRBD1|-|TRBJ1-5
CASSRSRGSEPQHF
TGTGCCAGCAGCCGATCCAGGGGGTCCGAGCCCCAGCATTTT
>TRBV5-6|-|few|TRBJ1-5
CASSLDRFPNQPQHF
TGTGCCAGCAGCTTGGACAGGTTCCCTAATCAGCCCCAGCATTTT
>TRBV5-6|TRBD2|-|TRBJ2-2
CASSFKLAGGPTGELFF
TGTGCCAGCAGCTTCAAACTAGCGGGAGGACCGACCGGGGAGCTGTTTTTT
>TRBV29-1|TRBD2|once|TRBJ2-7
CSALTSGRSYEQYF
TGCAGCGCACTAACTAGCGGGAGAAGCTACGAGCAGTACTTC
>TRBV25-1|TRBD1|-|TRBJ1-2
CASSERGQIYGYTF
TGTGCCAGCAGTGAAAGGGGGCAAATCTATGGCTACACCTTC
>TRBV7-9|-|-|TRBJ2-2
CASSQKTGLGAGELFF
TGTGCCAGCAGCCAAAAGACAGGACTAGGGGCCGGGGAGCTGTTTTTT
>TRBV11-2|-|-|TRBJ1-5
CASSLNTGQPQHF
TGTGCCAGCAGCCTTAATACAGGGCAGCCCCAGCATTTT
>TRBV9|-|-|TRBJ2-7
CASSVAPDTYEQYF
TGTGCCAGCAGCGTAGCCCCAGACACCTACGAGCAGTACTTC
>TRBV28|TRBD1|-|TRBJ1-4
CASSSTGGDYNEKLFF
TGTGCCAGCAGTTCGACAGGGGGCGATTATAATGAAAAACTGTTTTTT
>TRBV5-4|-|-|TRBJ1-1
CASRLGGSAGTEAFF
TGTGCCAGCAGATTAGGAGGCTCGGCGGGCACTGAAGCTTTCTTT
>TRBV5-5|TRBD1|-|TRBJ2-1
CASSLRQGAYNEQFF
TGTGCCAGCAGCTTGAGACAGGGCGCTTACAATGAGCAGTTCTTC
>TRBV5-1|-|-|TRBJ1-4
CASSPGGGPDEKLFF
TGCGCCAGCAGCCCCGGGGGGGGGCCCGATGAAAAACTGTTTTTT
>TRBV5-5|-|few|TRBJ1-1
CASQKSGTEAFF
TGTGCCAGTCAAAAATCGGGGACTGAAGCTTTCTTT
>TRBV7-2|-|-|TRBJ2-3
CASSSDYASTDTQYF
TGTGCCAGCAGCTCAGACTACGCTAGCACAGATACGCAGTATTTT
>TRBV27|-|-|TRBJ2-2
CASSYSRASNTGELFF
TGTGCCAGCAGTTACAGCAGGGCTTCGAACACCGGGGAGCTGTTTTTT
>TRBV7-3|TRBD1|-|TRBJ1-1
CASSLRQGAGRTEAFF
TGTGCCAGCAGCCTAAGACAGGGGGCGGGCCGCACTGAAGCTTTCTTT
>TRBV5-4|-|few|TRBJ1-4
CASSSGHVGEKLFF
TGTGCCAGCAGCTCCGGACACGTCGGTGAAAAACTGTTTTTT
>TRBV29-1|-|-|TRBJ2-3
CSVEGGSTDTQYF
TGCAGCGTAGAGGGGGGGAGCACAGATACGCAGTATTTT
>TRBV11-3|TRBD2|-|TRBJ2-5
CASSLILAGVSYGETQYF
TGTGCCAGCAGCTTAATACTAGCGGGAGTAAGTTATGGAGAGACCCAGTACTTC
>TRBV7-8|TRBD1|-|TRBJ2-7
CASSWDRALEQYF
TGTGCCAGCAGCTGGGACAGGGCGCTCGAGCAGTACTTC
>TRBV7-9|TRBD2|once|TRBJ2-1
CASSYRIAGGGEQFF
TGTGCCAGCAGCTATAGGATAGCGGGAGGGGGTGAGCAGTTCTTC
>TRBV19|-|-|TRBJ2-1
CASSISPEADEQFF
TGTGCCAGTAGTATATCCCCGGAGGCGGATGAGCAGTTCTTC
>TRBV19|TRBD1|-|TRBJ2-1
CASSRAGQGAINEQFF
TGTGCCAGTAGTAGGGCAGGGCAGGGGGCAATCAATGAGCAGTTCTTC
>TRBV7-2|TRBD1|-|TRBJ1-5
CASSSPPQGDNQPQHF
TGTGCCAGCAGCTCCCCCCCACAGGGGGACAATCAGCCCCAGCATTTT
>TRBV27|-|-|TRBJ2-3
CASSFWGVSGSTDTQYF
TGTGCCAGCAGCTTTTGGGGGGTTAGCGGTAGCACAGATACGCAGTATTTT
>TRBV7-9|TRBD1|once|TRBJ2-3
CASSLTGGSADTQYF
TGTGCCAGCAGCTTGACAGGGGGAAGTGCAGATACGCAGTATTTT
>TRBV11-3|-|-|TRBJ1-2
CASSQVSQPLNYGYTF
TGTGCCAGCAGCCAGGTCAGCCAGCCACTTAACTATGGCTACACCTTC
>TRBV19|-|-|TRBJ1-2
CASSNAREYGYTF
TGTGCCAGTAGTAACGCCCGGGAATATGGCTACACCTTC
>TRBV10-3|-|few|TRBJ2-6
CAISESEGGRANVLTF
TGTGCCATCAGTGAGTCTGAGGGAGGTAGGGCCAACGTCCTGACTTTC
>TRBV11-3|TRBD1|-|TRBJ2-7
CASSFNPGTGSSYEQYF
TGTGCCAGCAGCTTCAACCCCGGGACAGGGAGCTCCTACGAGCAGTACTTC
>TRBV7-9|-|-|TRBJ1-1
CASSWGQSEAFF
TGTGCCAGCAGCTGGGGACAATCCGAAGCTTTCTTT
>TRBV11-2|TRBD1|-|TRBJ2-7
CASRTGGHYEQYF
TGTGCCAGCAGGACAGGGGGCCACTACGAGCAGTACTTC
>TRBV18|-|-|TRBJ2-2
CASPTSGAENTGELFF
TGTGCCAGCCCCACTTCTGGGGCAGAGAACACCGGGGAGCTGTTTTTT
>TRBV2|-|few|TRBJ1-4
CASRVRGGKEKLFF
TGTGCCAGCAGAGTCAGGGGAGGGAAGGAAAAACTGTTTTTT